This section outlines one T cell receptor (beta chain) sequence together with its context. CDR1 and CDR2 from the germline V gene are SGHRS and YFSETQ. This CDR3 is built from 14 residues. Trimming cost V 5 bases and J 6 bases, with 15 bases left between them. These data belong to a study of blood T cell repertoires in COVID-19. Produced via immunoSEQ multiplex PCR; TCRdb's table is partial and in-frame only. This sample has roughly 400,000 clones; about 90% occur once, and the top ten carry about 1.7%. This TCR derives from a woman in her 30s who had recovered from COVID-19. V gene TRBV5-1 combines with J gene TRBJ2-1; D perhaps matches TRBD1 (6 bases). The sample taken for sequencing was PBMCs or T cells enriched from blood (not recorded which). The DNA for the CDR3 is TGCGCCAGCAGATTACAGGGTCTTACCAATGAGCAGTTCTTC. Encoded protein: CASRLQGLTNEQFF.